The clone carrying this T cell receptor (beta chain) appeared once. Its antigen is unidentified. Assay used: immunoSEQ multiplex PCR; TCRdb lists only in-frame clones, some missing. Of some 11,000 clones in the sample, 79% were seen once. The sample originates from a study of somatic mutations in cytotoxic T cells in rheumatoid arthritis. Study results and caveats: Rheumatoid arthritis patients showed CD8+ clonality increasing with age, unlike healthy controls.

V was clipped by 5 bases and J by 8 bases, with 13 bases between them. Germline-derived CDR1 and CDR2 are SEHNR and FQNEAQ (reference sequence). The CDR3 totals 13 residues. The TCR comes from an adult with rheumatoid arthritis. The sample taken for sequencing was CD8+ T cells sorted from blood. The V and J genes are TRBV7-9 and TRBJ2-1; D is perhaps TRBD2 (6 bases). CDR3 nucleotides: TGTGCCAGCAGCCCCGACTGGAGGGATGAGCAGTTCTTC. Residues: CASSPDWRDEQFF.